The present T cell receptor beta chain was sequenced within a study of cytomegalovirus exposure and HLA in healthy donors. PCR employed 60 Vbeta and 13 Jbeta primers. Measured with immunoSEQ multiplex PCR; TCRdb has only the in-frame clones, and not every one. The sample lists about 110,000 clones; approximately 58% were seen once. CDR1 is MNHEY and CDR2 is SVGAGI in the germline V gene. This CDR3 has 14 residues. V lost 6 bases, J lost 4 bases, and 7 bases stayed unmatched. J is TRBJ2-3 and V is TRBV6-5, with 7 bases that match TRBD1. This sequence was found in a woman in her 30s in good health and CMV-seronegative. The sequencing sample was made of PBMCs. The CDR3 DNA reads TGTGCCAGCAGGCCAGGGGGAGTTCCAGATACGCAGTATTTT. Translating gives CASRPGGVPDTQYF.